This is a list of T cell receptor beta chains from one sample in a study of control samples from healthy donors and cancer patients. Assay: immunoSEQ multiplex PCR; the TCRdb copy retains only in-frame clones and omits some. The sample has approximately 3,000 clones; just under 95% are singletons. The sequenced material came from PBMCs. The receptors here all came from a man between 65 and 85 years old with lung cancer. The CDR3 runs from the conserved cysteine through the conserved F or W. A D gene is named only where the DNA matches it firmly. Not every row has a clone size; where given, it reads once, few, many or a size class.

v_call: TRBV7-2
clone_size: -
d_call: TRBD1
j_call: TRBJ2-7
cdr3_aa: CASSRDRGTYEQYF
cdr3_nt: TGTGCCAGCAGCAGGGACAGGGGGACCTACGAGCAGTACTTC

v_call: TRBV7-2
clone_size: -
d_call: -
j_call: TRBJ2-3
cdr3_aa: CASSLGQGRTDTQYF
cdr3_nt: TGTGCCAGCAGCTTAGGACAAGGGCGCACAGATACGCAGTATTTT

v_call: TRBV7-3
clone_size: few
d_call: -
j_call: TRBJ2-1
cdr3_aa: CASSLTGGYEQFF
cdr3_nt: TGTGCCAGCAGCTTGACCGGGGGTTATGAGCAGTTCTTC

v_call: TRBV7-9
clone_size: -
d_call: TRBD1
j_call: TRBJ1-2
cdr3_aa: CASSLTGAPYGYTF
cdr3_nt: TGTGCCAGCAGCTTGACAGGGGCACCCTATGGCTACACCTTC

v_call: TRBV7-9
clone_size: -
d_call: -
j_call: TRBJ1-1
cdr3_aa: CASSLEQFTEAFF
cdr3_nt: TGTGCCAGCAGCTTAGAACAGTTCACTGAAGCTTTCTTT

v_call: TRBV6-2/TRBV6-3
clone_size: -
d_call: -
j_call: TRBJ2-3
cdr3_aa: CASSYPAPGTDTQYF
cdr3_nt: TGTGCCAGCAGTTACCCGGCCCCTGGCACAGATACGCAGTATTTT

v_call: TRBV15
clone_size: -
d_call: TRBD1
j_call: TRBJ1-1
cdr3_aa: CATSRDRPGGGGNTEAFF
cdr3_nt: TGTGCCACCAGCAGAGATAGGCCAGGGGGGGGCGGGAACACTGAAGCTTTCTTT

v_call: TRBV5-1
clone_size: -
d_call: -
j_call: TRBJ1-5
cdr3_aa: CASSLDANQPQHF
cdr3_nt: TGCGCCAGCAGCTTGGACGCCAATCAGCCCCAGCATTTT

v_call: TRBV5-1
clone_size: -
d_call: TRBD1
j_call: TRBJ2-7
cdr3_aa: CASSSMSRDRGGYEQYF
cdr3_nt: TGCGCCAGCAGCTCCATGTCCCGGGACAGGGGAGGGTACGAGCAGTACTTC

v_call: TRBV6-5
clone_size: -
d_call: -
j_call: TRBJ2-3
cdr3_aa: CASSYTPLTDTQYF
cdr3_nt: TGTGCCAGCAGTTACACTCCATTAACAGATACGCAGTATTTT